This is a list of T cell receptor beta chains from one sample in a study of beta chain features in type 1 diabetes. Some clones are missing from TCRdb's copy, which holds only in-frame ones; the method was immunoSEQ multiplex PCR. The sample contains a few hundred thousand clones, roughly 24% of which appear only once. Sequenced sample: naive CD4+ T cells from blood. The source is a woman aged 25 to 39 with type 1 diabetes. Both conserved end residues are part of each CDR3. Fields, in order: D gene, clone size, CDR3 length, J gene, V gene, CDR3 DNA, CDR3 protein. D genes are given only for firm matches. Part of the rows lack a size; the others show once, few, many or a class for expanded clones.

TRBD1 | few | 15 | TRBJ1-1 | TRBV9 | TGTGCCAGCAGCGTAGTAGACAGGGCTGTCACTGAAGCTTTCTTT | CASSVVDRAVTEAFF
TRBD1 | once | 15 | TRBJ1-5 | TRBV30 | TGTGCCTGGAGTGTAAGGGGACAGGGGGATCAGCCCCAGCATTTT | CAWSVRGQGDQPQHF
. | . | 13 | TRBJ2-3 | TRBV5-6 | TGTGCCAGCAGCTTAAGGGGCGCAGATACGCAGTATTTT | CASSLRGADTQYF
TRBD2 | . | 16 | TRBJ2-3 | TRBV4-1 | TGCGCCAGCAGCCAATTAGCGGGGATTAGCACAGATACGCAGTATTTT | CASSQLAGISTDTQYF
TRBD2 | . | 13 | TRBJ2-5 | TRBV29-1 | TGCAGCGTTGAGGCGGGAGCGGAGGAGACCCAGTACTTC | CSVEAGAEETQYF
TRBD2 | few | 15 | TRBJ2-1 | TRBV5-1 | TGCGCCAGCAGCTTGTGGACTAGCCAGCAGAATGAGCAGTTCTTC | CASSLWTSQQNEQFF
. | . | 12 | TRBJ2-7 | TRBV18 | TGTGCCAGCTCACCTACAGGCTACGAGCAGTACTTC | CASSPTGYEQYF
. | few | 13 | TRBJ2-5 | TRBV5-1 | TGCGCCAGCAGCCCTGTAGTGGTTAGGACCCAGTACTTC | CASSPVVVRTQYF
. | few | 12 | TRBJ1-1 | TRBV30 | TGTGCCTGGAGCAGGACAGCCCTCGAAGCTTTCTTT | CAWSRTALEAFF
. | . | 13 | TRBJ2-5 | TRBV11-2 | TGTGCCAGCAGCGTCGGACTGAGAGAGACCCAGTACTTC | CASSVGLRETQYF
TRBD1 | few | 15 | TRBJ2-2 | TRBV5-4 | TGTGCCAGCAGCCAGGGACAGGGGGGCACCGGGGAGCTGTTTTTT | CASSQGQGGTGELFF
TRBD1 | . | 14 | TRBJ2-1 | TRBV18 | TGTGCCAGCTCACCACGGGCAGGGGGCGTTGAGCAGTTCTTC | CASSPRAGGVEQFF
TRBD2 | . | 16 | TRBJ2-1 | TRBV15 | TGTGCCACCAGCAGAGATATGCTAGCGGGAGATAATGAGCAGTTCTTC | CATSRDMLAGDNEQFF
TRBD1 | few | 13 | TRBJ1-1 | TRBV7-9 | TGTGCCAGCAGCTTAAGCGGAGGGGGCTTTGGTTTCTTT | CASSLSGGGFGFF
. | . | 15 | TRBJ1-2 | TRBV5-1 | TGCGCCAGCAGCTTGGGACCGGGAAGTAACTATGGCTACACCTTC | CASSLGPGSNYGYTF
. | few | 13 | TRBJ2-6 | TRBV27 | TGTGCCAGCAGTGTCGGAGCCGCCAACGTCCTGACTTTC | CASSVGAANVLTF
. | few | 13 | TRBJ1-1 | TRBV7-9 | TGTGCCAGCAGCTATGACAGTAACACTGAAGCTTTCTTT | CASSYDSNTEAFF
TRBD2 | . | 16 | TRBJ2-1 | TRBV19 | TGTGCCAGTAGTACCCAAGGACTAGCGGTGGGCAATGAGCAGTTCTTC | CASSTQGLAVGNEQFF
TRBD2 | . | 15 | TRBJ2-7 | TRBV19 | TGTGCCAGTATGAGGGGGACTAGCGAGACCTACGAGCAGTACTTC | CASMRGTSETYEQYF
. | few | 13 | TRBJ1-1 | TRBV29-1 | TGCAGCGGTCGGGCGGGGGGAAAGACTGAAGCTTTCTTT | CSGRAGGKTEAFF
. | . | 15 | TRBJ2-7 | TRBV6-5 | TGTGCCAGCAGTTACTCGAGTTTCACCACCTACGAGCAGTACTTC | CASSYSSFTTYEQYF
TRBD2 | few | 15 | TRBJ2-3 | TRBV18 | TGTGCCAGCTCACCATCGCGGGAGCATGGCAATACGCAGTATTTT | CASSPSREHGNTQYF
. | . | 16 | TRBJ2-3 | TRBV18 | TGTGCCAGCTCACTCGCCGGGACAACTAGCACAGATACGCAGTATTTT | CASSLAGTTSTDTQYF
. | . | 13 | TRBJ2-7 | TRBV29-1 | TGCAGCGTTCGGTCGGAGACTACCTACGAGCAGTACTTC | CSVRSETTYEQYF
. | few | 13 | TRBJ2-4 | TRBV7-9 | TGTGCCAGCCGGGGTTTAGCCAAAAACATTCAGTACTTC | CASRGLAKNIQYF
. | . | 12 | TRBJ1-2 | TRBV2 | TGTGCCAGCCGACACCAGAACTATGGCTACACCTTC | CASRHQNYGYTF
. | few | 13 | TRBJ2-3 | TRBV25-1 | TGTGCCAGCAGTGACGGGGTCACAGATACGCAGTATTTT | CASSDGVTDTQYF
. | once | 12 | TRBJ1-5 | TRBV6-6 | TGTGCCAGCAGCACCGGGTCCCCTCCCCAGCATTTT | CASSTGSPPQHF
. | . | 16 | TRBJ2-1 | TRBV15 | TGTGCCACCAGCAGAGTACGGGACTCCCAGATGAATGAGCAGTTCTTC | CATSRVRDSQMNEQFF
. | few | 16 | TRBJ1-4 | TRBV7-9 | TGTGCCAGCAGCAATCCTCCCGGCGGGGGGCGTGAAAAACTGTTTTTT | CASSNPPGGGREKLFF
TRBD1 | . | 14 | TRBJ2-2 | TRBV29-1 | TGCAGCGCTGGACAGGGAATCGGAACCGGGGAGCTGTTTTTT | CSAGQGIGTGELFF
. | . | 12 | TRBJ2-7 | TRBV2 | TGTGCCAGCAGTGCCCGGACTATCGAGCAGTACTTC | CASSARTIEQYF
. | . | 16 | TRBJ2-1 | TRBV11-1 | TGTGCCAGCAGCTTACGCCGGGGTACTTCCTACAATGAGCAGTTCTTC | CASSLRRGTSYNEQFF
. | few | 13 | TRBJ1-5 | TRBV4-1 | TGCGCCAGCAGCCAAGCATCAGGGCAGCCCCAGCATTTT | CASSQASGQPQHF
. | few | 15 | TRBJ1-1 | TRBV7-9 | TGTGCCAGCAGCTTAGGGGAGAGCTCGAACACTGAAGCTTTCTTT | CASSLGESSNTEAFF
. | few | 13 | TRBJ2-2 | TRBV5-1 | TGCGCCAGCAGCATTGACTTTTCCGGGGAGCTGTTTTTT | CASSIDFSGELFF
. | . | 12 | TRBJ2-7 | TRBV7-9 | TGTGCCAGCAGCTTACTAGGCTACGAGCAGTACTTC | CASSLLGYEQYF
. | few | 12 | TRBJ2-7 | TRBV5-4 | TGTGCCAGCAGCTTGTCAGGCTACGAGCAGTACTTC | CASSLSGYEQYF
. | . | 14 | TRBJ1-1 | TRBV6-6 | TGTGCCAGCAGTTTTCAGGGTGGGTACACTGAAGCTTTCTTT | CASSFQGGYTEAFF
TRBD1 | . | 16 | TRBJ2-2 | TRBV5-6 | TGTGCCAGCAGCGCAGGACAGGGGGCTTACACCGGGGAGCTGTTTTTT | CASSAGQGAYTGELFF
. | . | 12 | TRBJ2-4 | TRBV30 | TGTGCCTTCGGGGTAGCCAAAAACATTCAGTACTTC | CAFGVAKNIQYF